These T cell receptor beta chains were read from a single sample in a study of blood T cell repertoires in COVID-19. The data were produced by immunoSEQ multiplex PCR, yet TCRdb's version contains in-frame clones alone and is incomplete. The sample records over 150,000 clones, around 74% being singletons. The specimen was peripheral blood. These receptors all stem from a woman aged 80 or over with acute or convalescent COVID-19. CDR3s include the opening cysteine and the closing phenylalanine or tryptophan. The D gene is left open where the match is weak. A row's size may be missing; if present it is once, few, many or a size class.

. . TRBJ2-7 TRBV18 TGTGCCAGCTCACCACCGGCGGGGGCGGGAGAGCAGTACTTC CASSPPAGAGEQYF
TRBD2 . TRBJ2-2 TRBV11-2 TGTGCCAGCAGCCAGACTAGCGGGGGCGTCACCGGGGAGCTGTTTTTT CASSQTSGGVTGELFF
TRBD1 . TRBJ1-3 TRBV4-3 TGCGCCAGCAGTGAGACAGGGGGCCAACGCTCTGGAAACACCATATATTTT CASSETGGQRSGNTIYF
TRBD1 . TRBJ2-7 TRBV6-5 TGTGCCAGCAGTTTGACAGGGTTCTACGAGCAGTACTTC CASSLTGFYEQYF
TRBD1 . TRBJ1-1 TRBV3-1/TRBV3-2 TGTGCCAGCAGCCAACTTACAGGGGCTATTGAAGCTTTCTTT CASSQLTGAIEAFF
. . TRBJ1-1 TRBV10-3 TGTGCATTGGCCAGACGGGAGAACACTGAAGCTTTCTTT CALARRENTEAFF
. . TRBJ1-4 TRBV7-9 TGTGCCAGCAGCTTAAGAGATGGACACGGGCCAGAAAAACTGTTTTTT CASSLRDGHGPEKLFF
TRBD1 . TRBJ1-2 TRBV6-5 TGTGCCAGCAGACTGACAGGGAACTATGGCTACACCTTC CASRLTGNYGYTF
. few TRBJ1-6 TRBV27 TGTGCCAGCAGACGGGAGGCAGGGTACTCACCCCTCCACTTT CASRREAGYSPLHF
. . TRBJ1-2 TRBV16 TGTGCCAGCAGCCAATTGAGTAGTCTCTATGGCTACACCTTC CASSQLSSLYGYTF
TRBD1 . TRBJ2-7 TRBV9 TGTGCCAGCAGCCCCTGGACAGGGCGCCACGAGCAGTACTTC CASSPWTGRHEQYF
. once TRBJ2-7 TRBV7-7 TGTGCCAGCAGCCGAGACAGCTCCTACGAGCAGTACTTC CASSRDSSYEQYF
TRBD2 once TRBJ2-1 TRBV6-6 TGTGCCAGCAGTTATTGGACTAGCGTGCCCTACAATGAGCAGTTCTTC CASSYWTSVPYNEQFF
TRBD2 . TRBJ2-7 TRBV4-2 TGTGCCAGCAGCCAAGAAGCGGGAGGCGGAGAGCAGTACTTC CASSQEAGGGEQYF
TRBD2 . TRBJ2-7 TRBV7-2 TGTGCCAGCAGCCGGGGACTAGCGGGGCAAGCCGAGCAGTACTTC CASSRGLAGQAEQYF
TRBD1 once TRBJ1-6 TRBV19 TGTGCCAGTAGTTTAGACAGGGGCAATTCACCCCTCCACTTT CASSLDRGNSPLHF
. . TRBJ2-7 TRBV12-5 TGTGCTAGTGGTTTGGCGAGCGAGCCGTCCTACGAGCAGTACTTC CASGLASEPSYEQYF
. few TRBJ2-7 TRBV2 TGTGCCAGCAGTGAAGGGGCCGGAGGGCCGTACGAGCAGTACTTC CASSEGAGGPYEQYF
. . TRBJ2-4 TRBV25-1 TGTGCCAGCAGTGACTCGGGGGACCTAGCCAAAAACATTCAGTACTTC CASSDSGDLAKNIQYF
TRBD1 . TRBJ2-1 TRBV7-8 TGTGCCAGCAGCCCCTCGACAGGGGGCTGGAATGAGCAGTTCTTC CASSPSTGGWNEQFF
TRBD1 . TRBJ2-6 TRBV9 TGTGCCAGCAGCCCCCTCGGGTACAGGGGTGATGGGGCCAACGTCCTGACTTTC CASSPLGYRGDGANVLTF
TRBD2 . TRBJ2-1 TRBV4-2 TGTGCCAGCAGCCAAGCGGGGGGGCCTGGAGATGAGCAGTTCTTC CASSQAGGPGDEQFF
. . TRBJ1-4 TRBV2 TGTGCCAGCACCCCCACGGGGGGGAATGAAAAACTGTTTTTT CASTPTGGNEKLFF
. . TRBJ1-2 TRBV6-5 TGTGCCAGCAGAAGAGACTATGGCTACACCTTC CASRRDYGYTF
TRBD1 . TRBJ2-2 TRBV4-1 TGCGCCAGCAGCCAAGAGGGACAGGGACCGAACACCGGGGAGCTGTTTTTT CASSQEGQGPNTGELFF
. . TRBJ1-1 TRBV30 TGTGCCTGGAGTGTTGAATCGGCTGAAGCTTTCTTT CAWSVESAEAFF
TRBD1 . TRBJ1-2 TRBV29-1 TGCAGCGTTTCACCCCCGGGACAGGGCTTTGGCTACACCTTC CSVSPPGQGFGYTF
TRBD1 few TRBJ2-7 TRBV4-3 TGCGCCAGCAGCCAAAGACAGGGGAGGATAGGCGAGCAGTACTTC CASSQRQGRIGEQYF
. . TRBJ2-6 TRBV6-2/TRBV6-3 TGTGCCAGCAGTTACTCCCGACAGGGAGGCTCTGGGGCCAACGTCCTGACTTTC CASSYSRQGGSGANVLTF
. . TRBJ1-3 TRBV25-1 TGTGCCAGCAGGACCTCCGGGAACACCATATATTTT CASRTSGNTIYF
. . TRBJ2-3 TRBV6-2/TRBV6-3 TGTGCCAGCAGTACCTCGGGACTCCCTCGAGATACGCAGTATTTT CASSTSGLPRDTQYF
TRBD2 . TRBJ2-7 TRBV11-2 TGTGCCAGCAGCTTGGCGGGGGTACCCTACGAGCAGTACTTC CASSLAGVPYEQYF
TRBD1 many TRBJ1-2 TRBV15 TGTGCCACCAGCAGAGATAGGGGCGCAGGGGGCCATGGCTACACCTTC CATSRDRGAGGHGYTF